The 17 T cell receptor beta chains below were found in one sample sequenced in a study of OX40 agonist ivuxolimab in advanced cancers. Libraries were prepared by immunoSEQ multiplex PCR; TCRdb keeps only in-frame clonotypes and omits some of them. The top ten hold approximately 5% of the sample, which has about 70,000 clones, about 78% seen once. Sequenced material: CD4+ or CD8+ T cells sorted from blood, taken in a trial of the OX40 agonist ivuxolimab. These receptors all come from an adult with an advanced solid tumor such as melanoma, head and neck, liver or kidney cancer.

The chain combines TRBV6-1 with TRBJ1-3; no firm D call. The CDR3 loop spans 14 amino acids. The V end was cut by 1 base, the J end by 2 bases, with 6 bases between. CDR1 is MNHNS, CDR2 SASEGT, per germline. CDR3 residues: CASSEGGPGNTIYF. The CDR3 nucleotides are TGTGCCAGCAGTGAAGGGGGTCCTGGAAACACCATATATTTT.

This chain's CDR3 is CASSLGTGFSSYNEQFF. In nucleotides, the CDR3 is TGTGCCAGCAGCTTAGGTACAGGGTTTAGCTCCTACAATGAGCAGTTCTTC. V and J are TRBV11-3 and TRBJ2-1; D possibly corresponds to TRBD1 (6 bases). The germline V gene has CDR1 SGHNT and CDR2 YENEEA. The CDR3 contains 17 residues. Trimming left V 1 base short and J 0 bases short, with 13 bases between.

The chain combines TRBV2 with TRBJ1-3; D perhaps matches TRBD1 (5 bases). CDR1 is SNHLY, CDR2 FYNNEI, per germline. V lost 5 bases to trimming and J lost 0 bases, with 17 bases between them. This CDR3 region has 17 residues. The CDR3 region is CASSPRRGIISGNTIYF. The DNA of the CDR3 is TGTGCCAGCAGTCCACGTAGGGGAATTATCTCTGGAAACACCATATATTTT.

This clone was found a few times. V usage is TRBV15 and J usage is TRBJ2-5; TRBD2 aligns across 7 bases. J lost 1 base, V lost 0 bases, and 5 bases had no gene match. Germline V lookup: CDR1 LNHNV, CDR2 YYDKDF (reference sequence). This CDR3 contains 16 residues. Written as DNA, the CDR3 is TGTGCCACCAGCAGAGAACGGGGGGTCGGCCAAGAGACCCAGTACTTC. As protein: CATSRERGVGQETQYF. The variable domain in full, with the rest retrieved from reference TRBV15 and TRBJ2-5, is DAMVIQNPRYQVTQFGKPVTLSCSQTLNHNVMYWYQQKSSQAPKLLFHYYDKDFNNEADTPDNFQSRRPNTSFCFLDIRSPGLGDTAMYLCATSRERGVGQETQYFGPGTRLLVL.

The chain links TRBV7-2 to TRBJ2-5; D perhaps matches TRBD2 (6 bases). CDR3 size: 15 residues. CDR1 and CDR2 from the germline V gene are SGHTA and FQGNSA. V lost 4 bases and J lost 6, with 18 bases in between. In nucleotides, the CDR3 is TGTGCCAGCAGCTACCGAGATAGACTAGACCAGACCCAGTACTTC. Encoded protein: CASSYRDRLDQTQYF.

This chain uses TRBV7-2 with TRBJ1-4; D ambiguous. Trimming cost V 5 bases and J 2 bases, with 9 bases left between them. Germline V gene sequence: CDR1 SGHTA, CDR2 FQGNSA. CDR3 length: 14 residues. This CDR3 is CASSPASTNEKLFF. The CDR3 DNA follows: TGTGCCAGCAGCCCAGCCTCCACTAATGAAAAACTGTTTTTT.

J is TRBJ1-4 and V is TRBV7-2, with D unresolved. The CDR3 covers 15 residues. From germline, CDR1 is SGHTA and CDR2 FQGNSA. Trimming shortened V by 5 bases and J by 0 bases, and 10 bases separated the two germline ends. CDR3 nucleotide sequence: TGTGCCAGCAGCACCCGTAAATCAACTAATGAAAAACTGTTTTTT. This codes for CASSTRKSTNEKLFF.

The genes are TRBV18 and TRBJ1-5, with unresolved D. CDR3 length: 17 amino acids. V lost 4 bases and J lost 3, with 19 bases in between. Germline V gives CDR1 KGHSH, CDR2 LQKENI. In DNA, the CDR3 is TGTGCCAGCTCACTTATATTGGTCCACGGATCCAATCAGCCCCAGCATTTT. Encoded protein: CASSLILVHGSNQPQHF.

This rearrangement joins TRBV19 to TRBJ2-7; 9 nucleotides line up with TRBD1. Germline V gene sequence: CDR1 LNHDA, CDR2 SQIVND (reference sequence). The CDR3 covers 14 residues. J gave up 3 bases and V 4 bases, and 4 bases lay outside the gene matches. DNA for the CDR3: TGTGCCAGTAGTACAACAGGGGGCGTCTACGAGCAGTACTTC. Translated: CASSTTGGVYEQYF.

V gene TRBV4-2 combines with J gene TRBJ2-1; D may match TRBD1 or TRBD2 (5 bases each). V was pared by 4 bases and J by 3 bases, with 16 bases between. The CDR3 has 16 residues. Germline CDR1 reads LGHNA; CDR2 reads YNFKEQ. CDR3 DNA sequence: TGTGCCAGCAGCCCCGCCAAGGGACGGATCTACAATGAGCAGTTCTTC. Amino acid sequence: CASSPAKGRIYNEQFF.

The CDR3 is CASRTGGGSNQPQHF. The CDR3 DNA is TGTGCCAGTAGGACAGGGGGGGGAAGCAATCAGCCCCAGCATTTT. The chain uses TRBV19 and TRBJ1-5, with 9 bases aligning to TRBD1. Germline V gene sequence: CDR1 LNHDA, CDR2 SQIVND (reference sequence). CDR3 size: 15 residues. Trimming cost V 6 bases and J 1 base; bases outside gene matches: 4.

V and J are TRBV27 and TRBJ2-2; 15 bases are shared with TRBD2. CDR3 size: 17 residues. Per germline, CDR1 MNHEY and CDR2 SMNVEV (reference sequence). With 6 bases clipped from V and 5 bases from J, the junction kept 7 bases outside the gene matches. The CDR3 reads CASRRTSGRAWTGELFF. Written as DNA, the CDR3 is TGTGCCAGCAGGAGGACTAGCGGGAGGGCCTGGACCGGGGAGCTGTTTTTT.

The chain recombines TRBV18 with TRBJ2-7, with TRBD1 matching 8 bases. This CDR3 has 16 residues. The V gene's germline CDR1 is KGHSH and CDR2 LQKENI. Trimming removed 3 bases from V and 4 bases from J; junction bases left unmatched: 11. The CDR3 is CASSPSQGASGYEQYF. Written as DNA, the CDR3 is TGTGCCAGCTCACCCTCCCAGGGGGCAAGTGGGTACGAGCAGTACTTC.

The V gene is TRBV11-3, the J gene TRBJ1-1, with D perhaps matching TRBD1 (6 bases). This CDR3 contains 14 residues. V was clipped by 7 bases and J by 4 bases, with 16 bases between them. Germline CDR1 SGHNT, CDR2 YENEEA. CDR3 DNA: TGTGCCAGCATCAAACAGGGAGGGCGCACTGAAGCTTTCTTT. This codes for CASIKQGGRTEAFF.

The CDR3 here is CASSLGGGQNIQYF. The CDR3 DNA reads as TGTGCCAGCAGCTTGGGGGGAGGGCAAAACATTCAGTACTTC. The J gene is TRBJ2-4, the V gene TRBV7-2, with 7 bases matching TRBD2. This CDR3 has 14 amino acids. Germline CDR1 is SGHTA and CDR2 is FQGNSA. V lost 3 bases, J lost 5 bases, and 4 bases stayed unmatched. The full variable domain, in which reference TRBV7-2 and TRBJ2-4 provide the parts outside the CDR3, is GAGVSQSPSNKVTEKGKDVELRCDPISGHTALYWYRQSLGQGLEFLIYFQGNSAPDKSGLPSDRFSAERTGGSVSTLTIQRTQQEDSAVYLCASSLGGGQNIQYFGAGTRLSVL.

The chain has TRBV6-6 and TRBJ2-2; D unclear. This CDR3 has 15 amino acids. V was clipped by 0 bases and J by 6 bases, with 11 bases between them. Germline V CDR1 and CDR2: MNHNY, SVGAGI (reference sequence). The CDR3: CASSYSLGKAGELFF. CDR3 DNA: TGTGCCAGCAGTTACTCTCTCGGAAAAGCCGGGGAGCTGTTTTTT.

The CDR3 nucleotides read TGTGCCAGCTCACCTCCCGGGAGGGAGGGGAGAGGTACTGAAGCTTTCTTT. Translating it yields CASSPPGREGRGTEAFF. The chain carries TRBV18 and TRBJ1-1; TRBD1 is a possible D gene (5 bases). V was shortened by 3 bases and J by 5 bases, with 22 bases between the two germline ends. Germline-derived CDR1 and CDR2 are KGHSH and LQKENI. This CDR3 comprises 17 residues. Full variable domain (remainder filled in from reference TRBV18 and TRBJ1-1): NAGVMQNPRHLVRRRGQEARLRCSPMKGHSHVYWYRQLPEEGLKFMVYLQKENIIDESGMPKERFSAEFPKEGPSILRIQQVVRGDSAAYFCASSPPGREGRGTEAFFGQGTRLTVV.